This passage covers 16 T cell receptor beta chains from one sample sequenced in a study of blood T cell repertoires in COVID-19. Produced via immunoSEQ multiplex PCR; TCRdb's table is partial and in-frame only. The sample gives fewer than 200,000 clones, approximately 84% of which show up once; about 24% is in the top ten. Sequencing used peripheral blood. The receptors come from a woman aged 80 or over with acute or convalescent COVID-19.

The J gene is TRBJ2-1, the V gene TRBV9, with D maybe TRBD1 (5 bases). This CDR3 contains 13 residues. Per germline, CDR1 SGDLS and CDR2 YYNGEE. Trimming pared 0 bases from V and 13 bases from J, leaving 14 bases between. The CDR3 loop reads CASSVATGPSQFF. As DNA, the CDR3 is TGTGCCAGCAGCGTAGCTACAGGTCCGTCACAGTTCTTC. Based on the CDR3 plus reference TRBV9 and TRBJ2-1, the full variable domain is DSGVTQTPKHLITATGQRVTLRCSPRSGDLSVYWYQQSLDQGLQFLIQYYNGEERAKGNILERFSAQQFPDLHSELNLSSLELGDSALYFCASSVATGPSQFFGPGTRLTVL.

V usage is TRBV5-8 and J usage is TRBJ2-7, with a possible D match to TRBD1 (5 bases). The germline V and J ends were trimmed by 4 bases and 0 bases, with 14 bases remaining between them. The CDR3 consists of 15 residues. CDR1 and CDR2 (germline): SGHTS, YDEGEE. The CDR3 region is CASSLGQLSSYEQYF. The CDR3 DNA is TGTGCCAGCAGCCTAGGACAACTGAGCTCCTACGAGCAGTACTTC.

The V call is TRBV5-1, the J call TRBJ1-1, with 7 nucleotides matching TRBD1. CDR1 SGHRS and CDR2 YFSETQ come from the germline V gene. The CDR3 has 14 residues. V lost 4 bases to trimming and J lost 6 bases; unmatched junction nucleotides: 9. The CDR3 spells CASSGLQGKAEAFF. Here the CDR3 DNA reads TGCGCCAGCAGCGGATTACAGGGGAAGGCTGAAGCTTTCTTT.

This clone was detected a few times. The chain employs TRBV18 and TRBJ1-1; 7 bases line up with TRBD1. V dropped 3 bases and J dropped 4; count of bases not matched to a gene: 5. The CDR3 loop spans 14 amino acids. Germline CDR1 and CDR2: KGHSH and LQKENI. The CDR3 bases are TGTGCCAGCTCACCCCGGACAGGCGTCACTGAAGCTTTCTTT. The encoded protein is CASSPRTGVTEAFF.

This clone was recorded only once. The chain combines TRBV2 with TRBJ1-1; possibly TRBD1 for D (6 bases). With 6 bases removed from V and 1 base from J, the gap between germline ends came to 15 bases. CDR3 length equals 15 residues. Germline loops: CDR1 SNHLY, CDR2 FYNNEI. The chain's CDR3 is CASSLYQTGNTEAFF. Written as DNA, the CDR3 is TGTGCCAGCAGCCTATACCAGACAGGGAACACTGAAGCTTTCTTT.

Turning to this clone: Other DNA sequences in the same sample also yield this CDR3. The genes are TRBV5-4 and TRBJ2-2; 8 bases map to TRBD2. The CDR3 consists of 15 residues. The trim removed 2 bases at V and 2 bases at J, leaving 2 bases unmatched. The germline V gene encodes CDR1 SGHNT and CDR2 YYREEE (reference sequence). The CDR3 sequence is CASSLLAGNTGELFF. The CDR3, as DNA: TGTGCCAGCAGCTTATTAGCGGGAAACACCGGGGAGCTGTTTTTT.

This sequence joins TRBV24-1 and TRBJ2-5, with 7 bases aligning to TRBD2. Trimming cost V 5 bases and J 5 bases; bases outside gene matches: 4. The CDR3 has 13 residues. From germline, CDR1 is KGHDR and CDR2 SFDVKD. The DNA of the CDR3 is TGTGCCACCAGTGGGGCGGGGGAGGAGACCCAGTACTTC. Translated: CATSGAGEETQYF.

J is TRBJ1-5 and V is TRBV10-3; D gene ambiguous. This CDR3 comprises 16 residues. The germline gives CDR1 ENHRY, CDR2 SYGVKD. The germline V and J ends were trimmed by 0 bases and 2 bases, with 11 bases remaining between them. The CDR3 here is CAISESGRSGNQPQHF. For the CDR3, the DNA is TGTGCCATCAGTGAGTCTGGGAGATCCGGCAATCAGCCCCAGCATTTT.

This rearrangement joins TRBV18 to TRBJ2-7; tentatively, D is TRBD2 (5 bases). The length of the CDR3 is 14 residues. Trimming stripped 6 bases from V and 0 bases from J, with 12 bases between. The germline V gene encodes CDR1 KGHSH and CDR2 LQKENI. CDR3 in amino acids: CASSPIRDSYEQYF. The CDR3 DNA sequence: TGTGCCAGCTCGCCCATCCGGGACTCCTACGAGCAGTACTTC.

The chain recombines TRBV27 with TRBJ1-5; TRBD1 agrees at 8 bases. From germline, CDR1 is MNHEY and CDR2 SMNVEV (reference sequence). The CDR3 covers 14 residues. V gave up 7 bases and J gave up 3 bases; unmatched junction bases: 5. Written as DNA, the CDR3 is TGTGCCAGCACCCCCCAGGGGGCCAATCAGCCCCAGCATTTT. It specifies CASTPQGANQPQHF.

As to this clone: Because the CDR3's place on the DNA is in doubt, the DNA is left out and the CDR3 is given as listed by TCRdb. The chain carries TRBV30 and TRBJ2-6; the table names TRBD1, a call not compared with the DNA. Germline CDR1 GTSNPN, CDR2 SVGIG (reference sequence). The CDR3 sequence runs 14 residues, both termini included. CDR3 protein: CAWSVGSGANVLTF.

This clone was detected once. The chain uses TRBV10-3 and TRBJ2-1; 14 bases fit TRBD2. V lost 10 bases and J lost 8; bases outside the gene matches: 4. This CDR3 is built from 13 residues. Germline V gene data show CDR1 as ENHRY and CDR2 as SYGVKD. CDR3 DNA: TGTGCCACCGGGACTAGCGGGAGCTATGAGCAGTTCTTC. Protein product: CATGTSGSYEQFF.

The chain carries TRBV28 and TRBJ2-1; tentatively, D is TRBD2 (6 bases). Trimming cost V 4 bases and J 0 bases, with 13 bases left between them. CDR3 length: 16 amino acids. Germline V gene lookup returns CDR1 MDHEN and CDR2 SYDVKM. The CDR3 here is CASSSSGSVSYNEQFF. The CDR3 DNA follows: TGTGCCAGCAGTTCGAGCGGGTCAGTCTCCTACAATGAGCAGTTCTTC.

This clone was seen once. The CDR3 nucleotides read TGTGCCAGCAGTTACGGTTCCGGTGCCCTCTTCGGCTACACCTTC. It encodes CASSYGSGALFGYTF. The V gene is TRBV6-2 or TRBV6-3, the J gene TRBJ1-2; D ambiguous. Trimming left V 2 bases short and J 8 bases short, with 18 bases between. CDR1 is MNHEY, CDR2 SVGEGT, per germline. The CDR3 is made up of 15 amino acids.

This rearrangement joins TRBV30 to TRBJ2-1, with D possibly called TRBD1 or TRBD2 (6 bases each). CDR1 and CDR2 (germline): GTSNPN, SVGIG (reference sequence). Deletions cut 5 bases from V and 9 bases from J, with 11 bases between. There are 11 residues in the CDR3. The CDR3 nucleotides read TGTGCCTGGGGGGGGCCGAGTGAGCAGTTCTTC. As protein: CAWGGPSEQFF.

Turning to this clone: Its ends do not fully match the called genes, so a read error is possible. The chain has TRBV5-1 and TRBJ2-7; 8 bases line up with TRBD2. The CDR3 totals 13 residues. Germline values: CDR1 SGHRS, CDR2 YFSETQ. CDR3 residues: CAGSPSGSYEQYF. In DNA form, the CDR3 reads TGCGCCGGCAGCCCCAGCGGGAGCTACGAGCAGTACTTC.